These 11 T cell receptor beta chains came from one sample sequenced in a study of blood T cell repertoires in COVID-19. Sequencing was performed with immunoSEQ multiplex PCR; in TCRdb, only in-frame clones are kept and a portion is missing. The table lists 190,000 or so clones, around 80% of them singletons. The material sequenced was peripheral blood. The receptor set was obtained from a man in his forties or fifties with active or convalescent COVID-19.

Only one count was recorded for this clone. V is TRBV14 and J is TRBJ2-4; D is possibly TRBD2 (5 bases). The CDR3 extends over 12 amino acids. V shed 0 bases and J shed 9 bases, with 6 bases lying between them. Germline loops: CDR1 SGHDN, CDR2 FVKESK. The CDR3 DNA follows: TGTGCCAGCAGCCAAGATCGGGGCATTCAGTACTTC. Translation gives CASSQDRGIQYF. The full variable domain, its missing parts supplied by reference TRBV14 and TRBJ2-4, is EAGVTQFPSHSVIEKGQTVTLRCDPISGHDNLYWYRRVMGKEIKFLLHFVKESKQDESGMPNNRFLAERTGGTYSTLKVQPAELEDSGVYFCASSQDRGIQYFGAGTRLSVL.

This chain uses TRBV27 with TRBJ1-1, with D possibly matching TRBD1 (6 bases). Germline lookup yields CDR1 MNHEY and CDR2 SMNVEV (reference sequence). The CDR3 spans 15 residues. V gave up 7 bases and J gave up 1 base, with 16 bases separating them. The CDR3 DNA reads TGTGCCAGCATAAGGGGAGCAGGGGCGAACACTGAAGCTTTCTTT. Translated, it gives CASIRGAGANTEAFF.

The chain links TRBV19 to TRBJ1-2, with a possible D match to TRBD1 (5 bases). V was shortened by 5 bases and J by 2 bases, with 9 bases between the two germline ends. CDR3 length equals 13 residues. In germline, CDR1 is LNHDA, CDR2 SQIVND (reference sequence). The CDR3 loop reads CASSWQGNYGYTF. CDR3 bases: TGTGCCAGTAGTTGGCAGGGCAACTATGGCTACACCTTC.

This chain connects TRBV6-5 to TRBJ1-1, with TRBD1 matching 7 bases. V shed 6 bases, J shed 4 bases, and the junction held 8 bases outside the gene matches. From germline, CDR1 is MNHEY and CDR2 SVGAGI. This CDR3 region has 14 residues. CDR3 protein: CASRRGGRGTEAFF. CDR3 nucleotides: TGTGCCAGCAGACGAGGGGGCAGGGGCACTGAAGCTTTCTTT.

This rearrangement joins TRBV27 to TRBJ2-7; possible D gene TRBD2, 7 bases. The V end lost 3 bases, the J end lost 6 bases, and 15 bases lay between the germline ends. This CDR3 has 14 residues. Germline CDR1 is MNHEY and CDR2 is SMNVEV (reference sequence). CDR3 amino acids: CASSFLGGASEQYF. CDR3 bases: TGTGCCAGCAGTTTCCTTGGGGGGGCTTCCGAGCAGTACTTC.

The CDR3 nucleotides are TGTGCCAGCAGTAAGGGACAGGGACTGAATTCACCCCTCCACTTT. This sequence encodes CASSKGQGLNSPLHF. This chain links TRBV6-1 with TRBJ1-6, with TRBD1 matching 9 bases. From germline, CDR1 is MNHNS and CDR2 SASEGT. V shed 5 bases, J shed 7 bases, and the junction held 6 bases outside the gene matches. The CDR3 sequence is 15 residues long.

This clone appeared a single time. The chain uses TRBV27 and TRBJ2-7; D is possibly TRBD2 (5 bases). The length of the CDR3 is 15 residues. V was cut by 3 bases and J by 0 bases, with 12 bases left in between. Germline CDR1 MNHEY, CDR2 SMNVEV (reference sequence). CDR3 coding DNA: TGTGCCAGCAGTTTCCGAAGACTAAGCTCCTACGAGCAGTACTTC. Protein: CASSFRRLSSYEQYF.

This chain connects TRBV10-3 to TRBJ2-3; 7 nucleotides agree with TRBD2. The CDR3 is 13 amino acids. Germline V gene data show CDR1 as ENHRY and CDR2 as SYGVKD. Losses at the gene ends were 6 bases for V and 5 bases for J; bases not matched to a gene: 5. CDR3 DNA sequence: TGTGCCATCAGGACGGGAGGTCAAGATACGCAGTATTTT. Translating it yields CAIRTGGQDTQYF.

V and J are TRBV7-6 and TRBJ1-1; D is perhaps TRBD1 (5 bases). The ends were cut back, 2 bases at V and 5 bases at J, with 18 bases in the middle. The CDR3 has 16 amino acids. CDR1 is SGHVS and CDR2 is FNYEAQ in the germline V gene. In nucleotides, the CDR3 is TGTGCCAGCAGCTTACTCCAGGGTCGGTTTTGGACTGAAGCTTTCTTT. Translating gives CASSLLQGRFWTEAFF.

J is TRBJ1-6 and V is TRBV9; 7 bases are a match to TRBD1. Germline values: CDR1 SGDLS, CDR2 YYNGEE. The V segment lost 2 bases and the J segment 7 bases; nucleotides outside the gene matches: 6. This CDR3 is 15 amino acids long. The CDR3 DNA reads TGTGCCAGCAGCGTTGAGACAGGGTCGAATTCACCCCTCCACTTT. Protein product: CASSVETGSNSPLHF.

The V gene is TRBV30, the J gene TRBJ2-7, with D maybe TRBD1 (6 bases). The V end was cut by 0 bases, the J end by 6 bases, with 15 bases between. Germline loops: CDR1 GTSNPN, CDR2 SVGIG (reference sequence). This CDR3 is built from 14 residues. The CDR3 DNA is TGTGCCTGGAGTGTATCCCAGGGGAAGGCCGAGCAGTACTTC. As protein: CAWSVSQGKAEQYF.